The clone carrying this T cell receptor (beta chain) showed up just a few times. The data belong to a study of PD-L1 blockade in urothelial cancer. Germline V lookup: CDR1 SGHVS, CDR2 FNYEAQ. Trimming cost V 3 bases and J 0 bases; bases outside gene matches: 4. This CDR3 has 16 residues. Generated by immunoSEQ multiplex PCR, the TCRdb table keeps only in-frame clones and is missing some. The sample includes 70,000 to 75,000 clones, approximately 80% of them seen just once. The genes are TRBV7-6 and TRBJ2-1; 8 bases are a match to TRBD1. The sequencing here drew on PBMCs, taken around atezolizumab (anti-PD-L1) treatment. The receptor was isolated from a man aged 65 to 85 with urothelial cancer. This chain's CDR3 is CASSFLTGDSYNEQFF. Here the CDR3 DNA reads TGTGCCAGCAGCTTTCTGACAGGGGACTCCTACAATGAGCAGTTCTTC.